One and the same sample provided the 17 T cell receptor beta chains below, sequenced in a study of blood T cells in healthy people across ages. A second PCR of 7 to 11 cycles used a sample-barcoded 5' primer and a J-beta primer mix. MiXCR, run by TCRdb on the 5' RACE reads, gives a single entry per CDR3 protein. The sample has 750,000 to 950,000 distinct CDR3 sequences, 20% to 30% seen once. In addition, the sample was reused for a study of T cells of mothers and their children.

Material: blood. Every receptor here comes from a boy aged 10-17 years in good health.

The CDR3 loop is CASSLGFVPLHF. The CDR3 DNA follows: TGTGCCAGCAGCTTGGGATTTGTGCCCCTCCACTTT. The chain employs TRBV5-6 and TRBJ1-6; D is ambiguous. Germline-derived CDR1 and CDR2 are SGHDT and YYEEEE. The CDR3 covers 12 residues. The V end was cut by 0 bases, the J end by 13 bases, with 8 bases between.

The V gene is TRBV7-2, the J gene TRBJ2-1; the match to TRBD2 covers 15 bases. The CDR3 has 19 residues. Trimming removed 6 bases from V and 0 bases from J; junction bases left unmatched: 9. Germline loops: CDR1 SGHTA, CDR2 FQGNSA. The CDR3 nucleotides are TGTGCCAGCAGACCTCTCGGGACTAGCGGGGGGAGCTCCTACAATGAGCAGTTCTTC. This codes for CASRPLGTSGGSSYNEQFF.

With respect to this clonotype: An end of the junction differs from the germline gene, which may be a read error. V usage is TRBV24-1 and J usage is TRBJ1-2; no clear D gene. Looked up from germline, CDR1 is KGHDR and CDR2 is SFDVKD. The CDR3 is 12 amino acids. CDR3 sequence reads: CATSDSGYGYTF. As DNA, the CDR3 is TGCGCCACCAGTGATTCAGGTTATGGCTACACCTTC.

This clonotype was recorded a few times. The chain couples TRBV28 to TRBJ2-2; TRBD2 is a possible D gene (6 bases). CDR3 length: 13 amino acids. The germline V gene has CDR1 MDHEN and CDR2 SYDVKM. Trimming left V 6 bases short and J 5 bases short, with 10 bases between. CDR3 sequence reads: CASRSAGTGELFF. The CDR3 DNA reads as TGTGCCAGCAGAAGCGCGGGGACCGGGGAGCTGTTTTTT.

This chain joins TRBV29-1 and TRBJ1-1; 8 bases map to TRBD1. J gave up 3 bases and V 3 bases, and 0 bases lay outside the gene matches. The CDR3 contains 12 residues. Germline CDR1 is SQVTM and CDR2 is ANQGSEA. The CDR3 DNA sequence: TGCAGCGTTGACAGGGGGCACACTGAAGCTTTCTTT. Translating gives CSVDRGHTEAFF. Based on the CDR3 plus reference TRBV29-1 and TRBJ1-1, the full variable domain is SAVISQKPSRDICQRGTSLTIQCQVDSQVTMMFWYRQQPGQSLTLIATANQGSEATYESGFVIDKFPISRPNLTFSTLTVSNMSPEDSSIYLCSVDRGHTEAFFGQGTRLTVV.

This clonotype was counted between two and nine times. The chain combines TRBV5-1 with TRBJ1-2; D gene uncertain. The V end was cut by 4 bases, the J end by 0 bases, with 16 bases between. In germline, CDR1 is SGHRS, CDR2 YFSETQ. The CDR3 loop spans 16 amino acids. In DNA form, the CDR3 reads TGCGCCAGCAGCGGCGGCAGGACGAAAGCTAACTATGGCTACACCTTC. Protein: CASSGGRTKANYGYTF.

This clonotype was picked up a small number of times. V is TRBV3-1 and J is TRBJ2-5; D uncertain. The CDR3 runs to 16 residues. Germline V CDR1 and CDR2: LGHDT, YNNKEL (reference sequence). The V end was cut by 4 bases, the J end by 0 bases, with 15 bases between. CDR3 protein: CASSPSGAHNQETQYF. CDR3 in DNA: TGTGCCAGCAGCCCCTCGGGTGCGCACAACCAAGAGACCCAGTACTTC.

The rearrangement links TRBV29-1 to TRBJ1-5; D is unclear. Per the germline V gene, CDR1 is SQVTM and CDR2 is ANQGSEA. The CDR3 consists of 14 residues. Trimming shortened V by 4 bases and J by 0 bases, and 10 bases separated the two germline ends. In DNA form, the CDR3 reads TGCAGCGTTGGGTGGACCGATAGCAATCAGCCCCAGCATTTT. This gives the protein CSVGWTDSNQPQHF.

This clonotype turned up a few times. This chain connects TRBV6-5 to TRBJ1-1; D may be TRBD1 (6 bases). The CDR3 extends over 15 amino acids. Trimming removed 7 bases from V and 4 bases from J, with 19 bases in between. The germline gives CDR1 MNHEY, CDR2 SVGAGI. The CDR3 DNA reads TGTGCCAGCACCGACCAGGGGAAGCGTATCACTGAAGCTTTCTTT. Residues: CASTDQGKRITEAFF.

This clonotype was found a few times. The genes are TRBV29-1 and TRBJ1-4, with 7 bases aligning to TRBD1. This CDR3 is 12 amino acids long. Looked up from germline, CDR1 is SQVTM and CDR2 is ANQGSEA. Unmatched junction bases numbered 5, after V lost 6 bases and J lost 7 bases. DNA for the CDR3: TGCAGCGTCGACCGACAGGGTGAAAAACTGTTTTTT. This sequence encodes CSVDRQGEKLFF.

V is TRBV25-1 and J is TRBJ2-1; D possibly corresponds to TRBD1 (5 bases). The CDR3 spans 13 residues. Per germline, CDR1 MGHDK and CDR2 SYGVNS. V was cut by 3 bases and J by 9 bases, with 12 bases left in between. The CDR3 here is CASSDPGRGEQFF. Written as DNA, the CDR3 is TGTGCCAGCAGTGATCCCGGAAGGGGTGAGCAGTTCTTC.

In its sample, this clonotype was seen a few times. V usage is TRBV6-1 and J usage is TRBJ1-3; possibly TRBD1 for D (5 bases). CDR1 MNHNS and CDR2 SASEGT come from the germline V gene. This CDR3 has 16 amino acids. Trimming removed 8 bases from V and 0 bases from J, with 17 bases in between. The CDR3 here is CASYNRGLNSGNTIYF. The DNA for the CDR3 is TGTGCCAGCTACAACCGGGGCTTAAACTCTGGAAACACCATATATTTT.

The rearrangement links TRBV3-1 to TRBJ2-2; D is uncertain. Deletions cut 0 bases from V and 3 bases from J, with 8 bases between. The length of the CDR3 is 15 residues. Germline V lookup: CDR1 LGHDT, CDR2 YNNKEL (reference sequence). CDR3 sequence (DNA): TGTGCCAGCAGCCAAGATAGGGTCTACACCGGGGAGCTGTTTTTT. This sequence encodes CASSQDRVYTGELFF.

Of note for this clonotype: This clone may be a read error of a much larger clone one base away. The chain carries TRBV6-1 and TRBJ2-4, with 7 bases aligning to TRBD1. The CDR3 consists of 14 residues. Trimming took 3 bases from V and 8 from J; bases not matched to a gene: 7. Germline lookup yields CDR1 MNHNS and CDR2 SASEGT. The CDR3 region has the DNA TGTGCCAGCAGTGATGCAGGGGGTCTGGACATTCAGTACTTC. Translated, it gives CASSDAGGLDIQYF.

The chain joins TRBV5-1 to TRBJ1-4, with D perhaps matching TRBD1 (6 bases). V was cut by 4 bases and J by 6 bases, with 22 bases left in between. The CDR3 contains 17 residues. The germline gives CDR1 SGHRS, CDR2 YFSETQ. CDR3 nucleotide sequence: TGCGCCAGCAGCGATACCCCGGGGCGGAAGGGGGATGAAAAACTGTTTTTT. It translates to CASSDTPGRKGDEKLFF. Based on the CDR3 plus reference TRBV5-1 and TRBJ1-4, the full variable domain is KAGVTQTPRYLIKTRGQQVTLSCSPISGHRSVSWYQQTPGQGLQFLFEYFSETQRNKGNFPGRFSGRQFSNSRSEMNVSTLELGDSALYLCASSDTPGRKGDEKLFFGSGTQLSVL.

As to this clonotype: The conserved phenylalanine or tryptophan is not found at the CDR3 terminus, so this likely reflects a read error. V is TRBV20-1 and J is TRBJ2-5; D not certain. The V gene lost 1 base and the J gene lost 2 bases, with 8 bases spanning the gap. This CDR3 contains 13 residues. The germline gives CDR1 DFQATT, CDR2 SNEGSKA (reference sequence). The CDR3 nucleotides read TGCAGTGCTAGAGGCGACCGTCAAGAGACCCAGTACTCC. Translating it yields CSARGDRQETQYS.

The chain has TRBV20-1 and TRBJ2-5, with D perhaps TRBD1 (5 bases). With 5 bases removed from V and 5 bases from J, the gap between germline ends came to 15 bases. Germline V lookup: CDR1 DFQATT, CDR2 SNEGSKA (reference sequence). CDR3 length: 13 residues. CDR3 amino acids: CSAQDRSWETQYF. CDR3 nucleotides: TGCAGTGCTCAAGACAGATCTTGGGAGACCCAGTACTTC.